Listed below are T cell receptor beta chains from one sample, sequenced in a study of blood T cell repertoires in COVID-19. Some clones are missing from TCRdb's copy, which holds only in-frame ones; the method was immunoSEQ multiplex PCR. The table records about 82,000 clones, 85% of them present only once. The sequenced sample was peripheral blood. These receptors were collected from an elderly man with active or convalescent COVID-19. Both conserved end residues are trimmed from each CDR3. The D gene is left open where the match is weak. A row's size may be missing; if present it is once, few, many or a size class.

>TRBJ1-1|TRBD1|TRBV19|14|NA
ASSTYYRGQNTEAF
>TRBJ1-1|TRBD1|TRBV2|12|NA
ASRFAGQGGGAF
>TRBJ2-1|TRBD2|TRBV11-2|15|NA
ASSLEVAGGHINEQF
>TRBJ1-1|NA|TRBV6-1|11|NA
ASSEDIATEAF
>TRBJ1-5|NA|TRBV2|14|few
ASSEGTGNSNQPQH
>TRBJ1-1|TRBD1|TRBV5-1|13|NA
ASSTQGAQDTEAF
>TRBJ1-2|NA|TRBV6-4|14|NA
ASSSNLKSGTFGYT
>TRBJ1-5|NA|TRBV12-5|12|NA
ASGLGGSNQPQH
>TRBJ2-3|NA|TRBV5-1|14|NA
ASRLKGESRADTQY
>TRBJ1-6|TRBD1|TRBV30|12|NA
AWTTGQGNSPLH
>TRBJ1-2|NA|TRBV5-1|11|few
ASSAQSNYGYT
>TRBJ2-3|TRBD1|TRBV5-1|13|NA
ASSFIQGVTDTQY
>TRBJ1-1|TRBD1|TRBV25-1|12|NA
ASSGTGGHTEAF
>TRBJ2-1|TRBD1|TRBV5-1|13|NA
AKIIGQGVYNEQF
>TRBJ1-2|NA|TRBV19|12|NA
ASSIDGTRYGYT
>TRBJ2-3|NA|TRBV28|11|NA
ASSLAAVDTQY
>TRBJ1-4|NA|TRBV11-2|16|NA
ASSFQGPLLATNEKLF
>TRBJ2-3|NA|TRBV3-1/TRBV3-2|12|NA
ASSSQTSTDTQY
>TRBJ2-1|TRBD1|TRBV6-4|12|NA
ASRPGTGYNEQF
>TRBJ2-1|NA|TRBV11-3|10|NA
ASSSGVGEQF
>TRBJ1-1|NA|TRBV11-3|12|NA
ASSLSRWNTEAF
>TRBJ2-2|NA|TRBV29-1|11|NA
SVDLQNTGELF
>TRBJ1-5|NA|TRBV19|11|NA
ASTSTRGQPQH
>TRBJ2-2|NA|TRBV30|12|NA
AWTITGNTGELF
>TRBJ1-5|NA|TRBV28|10|few
ASTSDSGAQH
>TRBJ2-5|TRBD1|TRBV27|12|once
ASRPQGAKETQY
>TRBJ2-6|NA|TRBV19|13|NA
ASSVRTSGANVLT
>TRBJ1-4|NA|TRBV27|12|once
AGSQDGVSRKLF
>TRBJ1-6|NA|TRBV5-6|12|NA
ASSLRQGGGTLH
>TRBJ2-5|TRBD2|TRBV5-4|13|NA
ASSSGLAGVETQY
>TRBJ2-6|NA|TRBV7-2|13|NA
ASRLEGTGANVLT
>TRBJ2-1|TRBD2|TRBV19|15|NA
ASSAAGGTYSYNEQF
>TRBJ2-3|TRBD1|TRBV7-9|14|NA
ASSTRQGPSTDTQY
>TRBJ2-3|NA|TRBV5-1|13|NA
ASSLDSGSTDTQY
>TRBJ2-1|TRBD2|TRBV28|14|NA
ASRLGGGPSYNEQF
>TRBJ1-4|NA|TRBV24-1|13|few
AIGDNLRGNEKLF
>TRBJ2-1|NA|TRBV19|12|NA
ASEPLSSYNEQF
>TRBJ1-4|NA|TRBV5-4|12|NA
ASSSTASNEKLF
>TRBJ1-5|NA|TRBV28|13|NA
ASSLWDRTNQPQH
>TRBJ2-5|TRBD1|TRBV11-3|12|NA
ASSQTGVQETQY
>TRBJ1-1|NA|TRBV28|12|once
ASSLLSPYTEAF
>TRBJ1-1|NA|TRBV6-1|12|NA
ASSEASVVTEAF
>TRBJ1-5|NA|TRBV7-2|9|NA
ASSPTPPQH
>TRBJ2-1|TRBD2|TRBV29-1|14|NA
SVSPTGLAGGGEQF
>TRBJ1-1|TRBD1|TRBV29-1|11|NA
SAYRDRGSEAF
>TRBJ2-5|TRBD2|TRBV5-1|13|NA
ASSGTSGGPETQY
>TRBJ2-5|NA|TRBV5-1|12|NA
ASSLHTGLETQY
>TRBJ1-3|NA|TRBV19|13|NA
ASSVRTLSGNTIY
>TRBJ2-3|TRBD2|TRBV5-1|15|once
ASRVAGALTSTDTQY
>TRBJ1-1|TRBD1|TRBV30|15|NA
AWTRDRQKNRDTEAF